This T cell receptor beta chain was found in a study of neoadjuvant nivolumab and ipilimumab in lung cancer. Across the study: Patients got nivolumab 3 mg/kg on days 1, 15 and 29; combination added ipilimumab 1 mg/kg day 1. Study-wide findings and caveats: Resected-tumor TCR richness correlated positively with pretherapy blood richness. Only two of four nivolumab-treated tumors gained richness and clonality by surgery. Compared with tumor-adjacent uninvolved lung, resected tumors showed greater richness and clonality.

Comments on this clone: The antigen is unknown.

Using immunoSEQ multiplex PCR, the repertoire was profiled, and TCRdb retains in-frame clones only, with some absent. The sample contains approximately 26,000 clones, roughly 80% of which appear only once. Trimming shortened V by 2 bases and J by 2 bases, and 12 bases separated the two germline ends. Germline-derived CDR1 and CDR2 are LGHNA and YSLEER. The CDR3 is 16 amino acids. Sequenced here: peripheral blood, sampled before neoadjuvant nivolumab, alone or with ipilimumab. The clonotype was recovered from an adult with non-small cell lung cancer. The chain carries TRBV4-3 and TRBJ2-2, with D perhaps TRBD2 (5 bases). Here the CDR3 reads CASSQTLEFNTGELFF. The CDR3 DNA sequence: TGCGCCAGCAGCCAAACACTAGAATTCAACACCGGGGAGCTGTTTTTT.